The 27 T cell receptor beta chains presented below share a single source sample, sequenced in a study of T cell responses to AZD1222 COVID-19 vaccine. TCRdb keeps only in-frame clones here, not all; method: immunoSEQ multiplex PCR. The table has 95,000 to 110,000 clones, 87% seen once. The source material was peripheral blood, sampled on day 0 of AZD1222 vaccination. These receptors came from an adult in good health.

The V gene is TRBV7-2, the J gene TRBJ1-2; no clear D. Germline lookup yields CDR1 SGHTA and CDR2 FQGNSA. V lost 7 bases and J 8 bases, leaving 20 bases between the germline ends. This CDR3 contains 14 residues. CDR3 amino acids: CASTSRLGPLGYTF. CDR3 nucleotide sequence: TGTGCCAGCACCTCCCGTCTTGGTCCCCTGGGCTACACCTTC.

The rearrangement joins TRBV15 to TRBJ1-4; D call uncertain. The germline gives CDR1 LNHNV, CDR2 YYDKDF (reference sequence). V shed 0 bases and J shed 17 bases, with 19 bases lying between them. The CDR3 consists of 14 residues. CDR3 DNA: TGTGCCACCAGCAGAGATAAGGGCCTTCCTTATCATTTTTTT. Residues: CATSRDKGLPYHFF.

Concerning this clone: One junction end does not reproduce the germline sequence, and a read error may be involved. CDR3 sequence (DNA): TGCGCCAGCAGCCAAATCGGGACAGGGGCAAAGGTTTTT. Encoded protein: CASSQIGTGAKVF. The chain uses TRBV5-1 and TRBJ2-3; 10 positions agree with TRBD1. The CDR3 loop spans 13 amino acids. Germline assignment: CDR1 SGHRS and CDR2 YFSETQ.

The chain employs TRBV18 and TRBJ2-5; 12 nucleotides agree with TRBD2. Germline V gene lookup returns CDR1 KGHSH and CDR2 LQKENI. V lost 1 base, J lost 1 base, and 7 bases stayed unmatched. This CDR3 region has 18 residues. The CDR3 DNA is TGTGCCAGCTCACCACGCACTAGCGGGAGGCCAGGCCAAGAGACCCAGTACTTC. Translating gives CASSPRTSGRPGQETQYF.

This chain uses TRBV2 with TRBJ1-1, with unresolved D. CDR1 SNHLY and CDR2 FYNNEI come from the germline V gene. CDR3 size: 11 residues. V lost 4 bases and J lost 7, with 7 bases in between. CDR3 protein: CASSGGSEAFF. CDR3 in DNA: TGTGCCAGCAGTGGAGGCAGTGAAGCTTTCTTT. Full variable domain (outside the CDR3, taken from reference TRBV2 and TRBJ1-1): EPEVTQTPSHQVTQMGQEVILRCVPISNHLYFYWYRQILGQKVEFLVSFYNNEISEKSEIFDDQFSVERPDGSNFTLKIRSTKLEDSAMYFCASSGGSEAFFGQGTRLTVV.

V and J are TRBV7-2 and TRBJ2-7; 8 bases are a match to TRBD2. Germline V gene data show CDR1 as SGHTA and CDR2 as FQGNSA. The V segment lost 2 bases and the J segment 7 bases; nucleotides outside the gene matches: 10. CDR3 size: 15 residues. CDR3 residues: CASSLLWAGGGEQYF. The CDR3 DNA reads TGTGCCAGCAGCTTACTTTGGGCGGGAGGAGGAGAGCAGTACTTC.

V and J are TRBV6-5 and TRBJ1-5, with D possibly TRBD1 on 6 matching bases. Germline lookup yields CDR1 MNHEY and CDR2 SVGAGI. V lost 10 bases, J lost 3 bases, and 19 bases lay in between. CDR3 length equals 15 residues. CDR3 sequence (DNA): TGTGCCATCAAAAGGACAGCTACGACCAATCAGCCCCAGCATTTT. It encodes CAIKRTATTNQPQHF.

The chain carries TRBV6-5 and TRBJ2-1; D may match TRBD1 or TRBD2 (5 bases each). CDR3 length equals 14 residues. Germline CDR1 is MNHEY and CDR2 is SVGAGI. Trimming removed 6 bases at V and 7 bases at J, with 16 bases between. The CDR3 loop reads CASRSRDPSNEQFF. Written as DNA, the CDR3 is TGTGCCAGCAGATCCCGGGACCCTTCGAATGAGCAGTTCTTC.

This clone appeared a single time. The chain couples TRBV7-2 to TRBJ2-7; D is unresolved. CDR1 is SGHTA and CDR2 is FQGNSA in the germline V gene. Trimming left V 5 bases short and J 6 bases short, with 14 bases between. The CDR3 has 13 amino acids. CDR3 loop: CASSLVGALEQYF. CDR3 sequence (DNA): TGTGCCAGCAGCCTAGTCGGAGCACTCGAGCAGTACTTC.

The chain uses TRBV11-3 and TRBJ2-4; 7 bases are shared with TRBD1. V gave up 3 bases and J gave up 9 bases; unmatched junction bases: 5. CDR1 and CDR2 (germline): SGHNT, YENEEA. The CDR3 has 13 amino acids. This CDR3 is CASSFRQGGIQYF. The CDR3, as DNA: TGTGCCAGCAGCTTCCGACAGGGCGGCATTCAGTACTTC.

V usage is TRBV6-5 and J usage is TRBJ1-1; the D is unclear. Trimming removed 5 bases from V and 8 bases from J, with 21 bases in between. CDR3 size: 15 residues. The germline CDR1 and CDR2 sequences are MNHEY and SVGAGI. CDR3 sequence: CASSTRGTEVLEAFF. DNA for the CDR3: TGTGCCAGCAGTACCCGAGGCACAGAAGTTCTCGAAGCTTTCTTT.

The chain links TRBV30 to TRBJ1-2, with D maybe TRBD1 (5 bases). The germline CDR1 and CDR2 sequences are GTSNPN and SVGIG (reference sequence). V lost 3 bases to trimming and J lost 5 bases, with 13 bases between them. The CDR3 totals 13 residues. The CDR3 nucleotides read TGTGCCTGGAGGACTTACAGGATTTATGGCTACACCTTC. Protein: CAWRTYRIYGYTF.

The V gene is TRBV14, the J gene TRBJ1-2; D not resolved. Germline V gene sequence: CDR1 SGHDN, CDR2 FVKESK. This CDR3 contains 13 residues. The germline V and J ends were trimmed by 0 bases and 5 bases, with 7 bases remaining between them. In nucleotides, the CDR3 is TGTGCCAGCAGCCAAGACTCTGGGTATGGCTACACCTTC. Its protein product is CASSQDSGYGYTF.

J is TRBJ1-2 and V is TRBV6-1; possibly TRBD1 for D (5 bases). The CDR3 is made up of 14 amino acids. The V end was cut by 2 bases, the J end by 4 bases, with 11 bases between. Germline assignment: CDR1 MNHNS and CDR2 SASEGT. The CDR3 nucleotides are TGTGCCAGCAGTGAATGGGGGACCCCCTATGGCTACACCTTC. Protein: CASSEWGTPYGYTF.

This chain links TRBV19 with TRBJ1-1, with a tentative D call TRBD1 (6 bases). Looked up from germline, CDR1 is LNHDA and CDR2 is SQIVND (reference sequence). The V and J ends lost 3 bases and 4 bases respectively, with 12 bases between them. CDR3 size: 14 residues. The CDR3 nucleotides are TGTGCCAGTAGTATGGCCCAGGGGAGCACTGAAGCTTTCTTT. Protein: CASSMAQGSTEAFF.

The chain combines TRBV28 with TRBJ1-2, with D hard to call. Trimming removed 5 bases at V and 2 bases at J, with 12 bases between. The CDR3 totals 14 residues. Germline values: CDR1 MDHEN, CDR2 SYDVKM. The CDR3, as DNA: TGTGCCAGCAGTCCGAGGGAAAGAAACTATGGCTACACCTTC. This codes for CASSPRERNYGYTF.

The sample holds one count of this clone. The chain couples TRBV29-1 to TRBJ2-7; no clear D. Germline V gives CDR1 SQVTM, CDR2 ANQGSEA. The CDR3 has 11 amino acids. V was trimmed by 5 bases and J by 3 bases, leaving 8 bases between them. The CDR3: CSVNSDYEQYF. Written as DNA, the CDR3 is TGCAGCGTTAATAGTGACTACGAGCAGTACTTC.

The chain uses TRBV7-2 and TRBJ2-2, with D possibly called TRBD1 or TRBD2 (5 bases each). Trimming cost V 4 bases and J 6 bases, with 12 bases left between them. The germline V gene encodes CDR1 SGHTA and CDR2 FQGNSA. This CDR3 spans 14 amino acids. CDR3 nucleotide sequence: TGTGCCAGCAGCTATAGAGAGGGGCCCGGGGAGCTGTTTTTT. It translates to CASSYREGPGELFF.

The CDR3 loop reads CATSSGEFLTIYF. The DNA for the CDR3 is TGTGCCACCAGCTCCGGAGAATTCCTCACCATATATTTT. The chain employs TRBV15 and TRBJ1-3; D call uncertain. The CDR3 has 13 amino acids. Trimming shortened V by 5 bases and J by 9 bases, and 14 bases separated the two germline ends. From germline, CDR1 is LNHNV and CDR2 YYDKDF (reference sequence).

The CDR3 here is CASGSGTLNYGYTF. In DNA, the CDR3 is TGTGCCAGCGGTTCCGGGACACTTAACTATGGCTACACCTTC. The chain combines TRBV2 with TRBJ1-2, with D maybe TRBD1 (6 bases). This CDR3 region has 14 residues. In germline, CDR1 is SNHLY, CDR2 FYNNEI. V was pared by 8 bases and J by 1 base, with 14 bases between.

Written as DNA, the CDR3 is TGTGCCATCAGTGCGGCCGGGACTAGCGGGGGGGCCGGGGATGAGCAGTTCTTC. Encoded protein: CAISAAGTSGGAGDEQFF. The chain uses TRBV10-3 and TRBJ2-1; TRBD2 agrees at 16 bases. V gave up 4 bases and J gave up 8 bases; unmatched junction bases: 11. There are 18 residues in the CDR3. The V gene's germline CDR1 is ENHRY and CDR2 SYGVKD.

This rearrangement joins TRBV27 to TRBJ1-5, with 9 bases fitting TRBD1. CDR3 length: 15 amino acids. Losses at the gene ends were 5 bases for V and 10 bases for J; bases not matched to a gene: 12. The V gene's germline CDR1 is MNHEY and CDR2 SMNVEV (reference sequence). The CDR3 region has the DNA TGTGCCAGCAGTCCATGGACAGGGGCCACGTCCCCCCAGCATTTT. It codes for CASSPWTGATSPQHF.

The chain recombines TRBV4-3 with TRBJ1-5; the D gene is possibly TRBD1 (5 bases). The germline gives CDR1 LGHNA, CDR2 YSLEER. The CDR3 is made up of 13 amino acids. Trimming shortened V by 8 bases and J by 5 bases, and 13 bases separated the two germline ends. The CDR3, as DNA: TGCGCCAGCGCCCGGGACGGAGATCAGCCCCAGCATTTT. Amino acid sequence: CASARDGDQPQHF.

In nucleotides, the CDR3 is TGTGCCAGCAGCGGCCGGGACAGGGTGGGGATAATTCGCTATGGCTACACCTTC. Protein product: CASSGRDRVGIIRYGYTF. The chain employs TRBV14 and TRBJ1-2, with TRBD1 matching 9 bases. Germline-derived CDR1 and CDR2 are SGHDN and FVKESK. The V gene end was trimmed by 5 bases and the J gene end by 4 bases; junction bases not matched to a gene: 17. The CDR3 contains 18 residues.

The rearrangement joins TRBV7-2 to TRBJ1-2; no clear D. The V gene's germline CDR1 is SGHTA and CDR2 FQGNSA. This CDR3 has 13 residues. V was pared by 2 bases and J by 2 bases, with 6 bases between. CDR3 region: CASSLTANYGYTF. The CDR3 bases are TGTGCCAGCAGCTTAACAGCCAACTATGGCTACACCTTC.

Only one count was recorded for this clone. This rearrangement joins TRBV5-1 to TRBJ2-6; 9 bases line up with TRBD1. This CDR3 contains 19 residues. V lost 4 bases and J lost 2; bases outside the gene matches: 13. Germline lookup yields CDR1 SGHRS and CDR2 YFSETQ. This chain's CDR3 is CASSQPRSTGGAGANVLTF. The CDR3 region has the DNA TGCGCCAGCAGCCAGCCTCGTTCCACAGGGGGCGCTGGGGCCAACGTCCTGACTTTC.

The V and J genes are TRBV7-2 and TRBJ1-4, with a weak D call TRBD1 (5 bases). This CDR3 comprises 15 residues. Germline CDR1 is SGHTA and CDR2 is FQGNSA. Trimming shortened V by 1 base and J by 5 bases, and 11 bases separated the two germline ends. The CDR3 DNA reads as TGTGCCAGCAGCTTAGAAAAGGGGCAGAATGAAAAACTGTTTTTT. Its protein product is CASSLEKGQNEKLFF. The complete variable domain, with remaining parts taken from reference TRBV7-2 and TRBJ1-4, reads GAGVSQSPSNKVTEKGKDVELRCDPISGHTALYWYRQSLGQGLEFLIYFQGNSAPDKSGLPSDRFSAERTGGSVSTLTIQRTQQEDSAVYLCASSLEKGQNEKLFFGSGTQLSVL.